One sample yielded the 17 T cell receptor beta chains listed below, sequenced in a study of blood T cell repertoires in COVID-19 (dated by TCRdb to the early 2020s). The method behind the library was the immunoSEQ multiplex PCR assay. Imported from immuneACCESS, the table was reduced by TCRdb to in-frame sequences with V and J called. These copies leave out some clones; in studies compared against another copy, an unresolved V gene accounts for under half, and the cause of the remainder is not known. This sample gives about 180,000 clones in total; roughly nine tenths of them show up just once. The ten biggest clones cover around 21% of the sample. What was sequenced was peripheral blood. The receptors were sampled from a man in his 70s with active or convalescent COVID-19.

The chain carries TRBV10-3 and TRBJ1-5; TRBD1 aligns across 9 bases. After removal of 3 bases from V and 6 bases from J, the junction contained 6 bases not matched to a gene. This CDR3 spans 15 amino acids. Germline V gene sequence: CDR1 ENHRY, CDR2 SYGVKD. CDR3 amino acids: CAISDLGQGLQPQHF. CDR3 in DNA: TGTGCCATCAGTGATCTGGGACAGGGTCTTCAGCCCCAGCATTTT.

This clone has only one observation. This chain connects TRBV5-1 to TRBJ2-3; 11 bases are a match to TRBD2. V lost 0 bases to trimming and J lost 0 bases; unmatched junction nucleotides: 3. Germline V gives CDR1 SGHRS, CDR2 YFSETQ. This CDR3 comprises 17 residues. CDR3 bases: TGCGCCAGCAGCTTGGTAGGGACTAGCGGAAGCACAGATACGCAGTATTTT. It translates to CASSLVGTSGSTDTQYF.

The CDR3 reads CASSLDRLRGGNEKLFF. The CDR3 DNA sequence: TGTGCCAGCAGCTTAGATAGGTTGAGGGGGGGGAATGAAAAACTGTTTTTT. The chain links TRBV11-2 to TRBJ1-4, with D perhaps TRBD1 (6 bases). The V gene's germline CDR1 is SGHAT and CDR2 FQNNGV. The CDR3 is 17 amino acids. V lost 0 bases and J 5 bases, leaving 16 bases between the germline ends. Complete variable domain (other parts from reference TRBV11-2 and TRBJ1-4): EAGVAQSPRYKIIEKRQSVAFWCNPISGHATLYWYQQILGQGPKLLIQFQNNGVVDDSQLPKDRFSAERLKGVDSTLKIQPAKLEDSAVYLCASSLDRLRGGNEKLFFGSGTQLSVL.

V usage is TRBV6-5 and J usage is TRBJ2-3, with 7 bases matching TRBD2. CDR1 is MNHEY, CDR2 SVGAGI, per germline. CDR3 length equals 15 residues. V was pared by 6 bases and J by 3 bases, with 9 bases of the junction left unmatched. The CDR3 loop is CASSLGGKGTDTQYF. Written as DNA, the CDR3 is TGTGCCAGCAGCCTCGGGGGGAAGGGAACAGATACGCAGTATTTT.

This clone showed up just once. The CDR3 loop is CATSPVGRLKAGELFF. The CDR3 coding sequence is TGCGCCACCTCCCCGGTGGGCAGGCTTAAGGCCGGGGAGCTGTTTTTT. The V call is TRBV4-1, the J call TRBJ2-2, with no clear D. V gave up 10 bases and J gave up 6 bases, with 24 bases separating them. This CDR3 region has 16 residues. Germline V gene lookup returns CDR1 MGHRA and CDR2 YSYEKL.

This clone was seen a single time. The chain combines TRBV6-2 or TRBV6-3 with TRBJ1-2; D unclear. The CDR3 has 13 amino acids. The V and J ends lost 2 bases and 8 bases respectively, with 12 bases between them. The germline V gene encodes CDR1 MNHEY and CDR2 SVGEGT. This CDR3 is CASSYMAAAGYTF. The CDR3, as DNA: TGTGCCAGCAGTTACATGGCGGCGGCGGGCTACACCTTC.

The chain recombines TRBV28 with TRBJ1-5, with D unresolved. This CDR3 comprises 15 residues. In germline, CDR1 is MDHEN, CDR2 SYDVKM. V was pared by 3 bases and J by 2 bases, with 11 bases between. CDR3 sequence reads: CASSFGGKGNQPQHF. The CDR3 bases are TGTGCCAGCAGTTTTGGAGGGAAAGGCAATCAGCCCCAGCATTTT.

The CDR3 DNA sequence: TGTGCCAGTAGTTACCGAACCCTCCAAACTAGCGGGAAAACGATGGGTGAGCAGTTCTTC. It encodes CASSYRTLQTSGKTMGEQFF. This chain joins TRBV19 and TRBJ2-1; 10 nucleotides agree with TRBD2. The J segment lost 9 bases and the V segment lost 5 bases, leaving 25 bases of the junction unmatched. The germline gives CDR1 LNHDA, CDR2 SQIVND (reference sequence). The CDR3 contains 20 residues.

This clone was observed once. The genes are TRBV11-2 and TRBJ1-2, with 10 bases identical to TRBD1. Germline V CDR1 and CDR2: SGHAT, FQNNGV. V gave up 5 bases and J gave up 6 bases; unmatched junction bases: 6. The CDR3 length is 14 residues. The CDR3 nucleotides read TGTGCCAGCAGCCGGAGACAGGGGGCTGATGGCTACACCTTC. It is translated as CASSRRQGADGYTF.

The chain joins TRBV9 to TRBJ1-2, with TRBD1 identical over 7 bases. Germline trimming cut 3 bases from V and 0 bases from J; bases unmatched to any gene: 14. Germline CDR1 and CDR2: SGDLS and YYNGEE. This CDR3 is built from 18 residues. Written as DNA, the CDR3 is TGTGCCAGCAGCGCCTTGTGGGTCGGAACAGGGGCTAACTATGGCTACACCTTC. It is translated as CASSALWVGTGANYGYTF.

CDR3 in DNA: TGTGCCAGCAGCTCCAGGGTTGGTCTGAACACTGAAGCTTTCTTT. Translating it yields CASSSRVGLNTEAFF. This chain connects TRBV7-2 to TRBJ1-1, with a tentative D call TRBD1 (5 bases). The CDR3 covers 15 residues. V lost 4 bases, J lost 0 bases, and 12 bases lay in between. CDR1 SGHTA and CDR2 FQGNSA come from the germline V gene.

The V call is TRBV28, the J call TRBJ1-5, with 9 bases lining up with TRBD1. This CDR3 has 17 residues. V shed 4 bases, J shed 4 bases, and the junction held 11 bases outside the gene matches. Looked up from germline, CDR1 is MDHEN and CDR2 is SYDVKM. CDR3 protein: CASSSGDRGFRNQPQHF. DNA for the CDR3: TGTGCCAGCAGTTCTGGAGACAGGGGGTTTCGAAATCAGCCCCAGCATTTT.

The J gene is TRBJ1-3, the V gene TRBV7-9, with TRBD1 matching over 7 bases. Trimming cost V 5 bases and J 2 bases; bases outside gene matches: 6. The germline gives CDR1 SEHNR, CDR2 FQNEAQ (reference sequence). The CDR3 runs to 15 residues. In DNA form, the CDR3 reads TGTGCCAGCAGCCCTTCCGGGACAGCTGGAAACACCATATATTTT. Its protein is CASSPSGTAGNTIYF.

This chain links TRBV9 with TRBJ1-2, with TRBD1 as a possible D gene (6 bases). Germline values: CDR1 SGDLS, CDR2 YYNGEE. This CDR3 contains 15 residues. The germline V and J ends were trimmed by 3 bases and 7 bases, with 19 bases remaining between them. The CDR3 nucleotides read TGTGCCAGCAGCGGGGTTCGGGGGGCGAGTGGTGGCTACACCTTC. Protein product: CASSGVRGASGGYTF.

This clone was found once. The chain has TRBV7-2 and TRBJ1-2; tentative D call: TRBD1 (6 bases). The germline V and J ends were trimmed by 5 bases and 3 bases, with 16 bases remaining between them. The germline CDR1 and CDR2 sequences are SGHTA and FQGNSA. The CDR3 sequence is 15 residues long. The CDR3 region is CASSPRIQGYYGYTF. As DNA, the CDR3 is TGTGCCAGCAGCCCTAGGATCCAGGGGTACTATGGCTACACCTTC.

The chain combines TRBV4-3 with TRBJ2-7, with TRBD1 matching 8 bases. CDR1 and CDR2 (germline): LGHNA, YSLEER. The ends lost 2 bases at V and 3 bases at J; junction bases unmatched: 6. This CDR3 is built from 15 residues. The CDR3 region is CASSQTGTGFYEQYF. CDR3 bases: TGCGCCAGCAGCCAAACCGGGACAGGCTTCTACGAGCAGTACTTC.

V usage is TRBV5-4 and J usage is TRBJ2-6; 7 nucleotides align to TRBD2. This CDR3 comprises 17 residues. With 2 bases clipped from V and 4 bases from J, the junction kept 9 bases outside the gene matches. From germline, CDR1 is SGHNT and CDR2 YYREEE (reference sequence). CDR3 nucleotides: TGTGCCAGCAGCTTACAGCGGGGCCCTTTGGGGGCCAACGTCCTGACTTTC. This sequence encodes CASSLQRGPLGANVLTF.